One sample yielded the 29 T cell receptor beta chains listed below, sequenced in a study of PD-1 blockade in classical Hodgkin lymphoma (dated by TCRdb to the early 2020s). Library preparation was by the immunoSEQ multiplex PCR assay. What TCRdb holds here is the immuneACCESS table cut down to in-frame rearrangements. Part of the clones is not present; checked against another copy, under half of the missing clones reflect an unresolved V gene, and the others are unexplained. For this sample the table gives tens of thousands of clones, of which around 90% were detected only once. About 8.1% of the sample is held by the ten biggest clonotypes. The intended sense of this specimen's time point label: cycle 4 day 1 (C4D1), after around six weeks of nivolumab. Every trial patient had relapsed following autologous stem cell transplantation, and prior brentuximab vedotin exposure was what differed among cohorts A, B and C.

The starting material was peripheral blood mononuclear cells (PBMCs), obtained before the fourth cycle of nivolumab. The receptors come from a human donor with classical Hodgkin lymphoma.

The V call is TRBV6-6, the J call TRBJ2-1, with D uncertain. Germline V gene data show CDR1 as MNHNY and CDR2 as SVGAGI (reference sequence). This CDR3 has 12 residues. The ends were cut back, 0 bases at V and 8 bases at J, with 5 bases in the middle. The CDR3 reads CASSYSEYEQFF. The CDR3 nucleotides are TGTGCCAGCAGTTACTCGGAGTATGAGCAGTTCTTC.

The sample holds one count of this clone. This rearrangement joins TRBV5-1 to TRBJ2-1; 10 positions agree with TRBD2. V shed 0 bases and J 9 bases; nucleotides not matched to a gene: 0. CDR1 is SGHRS and CDR2 is YFSETQ in the germline V gene. The CDR3 runs to 13 residues. CDR3 sequence (DNA): TGCGCCAGCAGCTTGGGACTAGCGGGTGAGCAGTTCTTC. Translated, it gives CASSLGLAGEQFF.

V usage is TRBV5-1 and J usage is TRBJ1-3; 10 bases map to TRBD1. The CDR3 is 16 residues long. V dropped 4 bases and J dropped 2; count of bases not matched to a gene: 6. The germline V gene encodes CDR1 SGHRS and CDR2 YFSETQ. The DNA for the CDR3 is TGCGCCAGCAGCACGGGACAGGGGACTGCTGGAAACACCATATATTTT. Translated: CASSTGQGTAGNTIYF. The whole variable domain, filled in from reference TRBV5-1 and TRBJ1-3, reads KAGVTQTPRYLIKTRGQQVTLSCSPISGHRSVSWYQQTPGQGLQFLFEYFSETQRNKGNFPGRFSGRQFSNSRSEMNVSTLELGDSALYLCASSTGQGTAGNTIYFGEGSWLTVV.

This sequence joins TRBV10-3 and TRBJ2-7, with 10 bases that match TRBD1. The V segment lost 0 bases and the J segment 7 bases; nucleotides outside the gene matches: 6. Germline CDR1 and CDR2: ENHRY and SYGVKD. This CDR3 region has 15 residues. This CDR3 reads CAISESGQGGIEQYF. As DNA, the CDR3 is TGTGCCATCAGTGAGTCTGGACAGGGGGGGATAGAGCAGTACTTC.

The chain is built from TRBV5-1 and TRBJ2-1; D gene uncertain. The germline gives CDR1 SGHRS, CDR2 YFSETQ. This CDR3 contains 11 residues. The V end was cut by 1 base, the J end by 8 bases, with 4 bases between. The CDR3 DNA sequence: TGCGCCAGCAGCTTGCTGGATGAGCAGTTCTTC. Translated, it gives CASSLLDEQFF.

This chain connects TRBV6-1 to TRBJ2-2; 14 nucleotides match TRBD2. The CDR3 spans 14 residues. V gave up 6 bases and J gave up 9 bases; unmatched junction bases: 3. Per the germline V gene, CDR1 is MNHNS and CDR2 is SASEGT. CDR3 sequence (DNA): TGTGCCAGCAGGACTAGCGGGGGGGCCAGGGAGCTGTTTTTT. Translating gives CASRTSGGARELFF.

This chain links TRBV28 with TRBJ1-1; D uncertain. CDR3 length: 14 residues. CDR1 and CDR2 from the germline V gene are MDHEN and SYDVKM. V was trimmed by 2 bases and J by 0 bases, leaving 7 bases between them. CDR3 in amino acids: CASSLRGLNTEAFF. DNA of the CDR3: TGTGCCAGCAGTTTACGAGGGTTGAACACTGAAGCTTTCTTT.

The chain links TRBV6-1 to TRBJ1-3; 8 nucleotides line up with TRBD1. The trim removed 5 bases at V and 7 bases at J, leaving 7 bases unmatched. CDR1 is MNHNS and CDR2 is SASEGT in the germline V gene. The CDR3 spans 14 residues. CDR3 amino acids: CASSTTGEANTIYF. DNA for the CDR3: TGTGCCAGCAGTACGACAGGGGAGGCGAACACCATATATTTT.

V usage is TRBV5-1 and J usage is TRBJ1-3; D gene ambiguous. Germline V CDR1 and CDR2: SGHRS, YFSETQ. V lost 3 bases and J 0 bases, leaving 10 bases between the germline ends. This CDR3 is 15 amino acids long. CDR3 nucleotides: TGCGCCAGCAGCTCATCGGGGAGCTCTGGAAACACCATATATTTT. This translates into CASSSSGSSGNTIYF.

V and J are TRBV2 and TRBJ2-5, with 8 bases matching TRBD1. The end of the DNA aligns better with TRBJ2-7, so the J call may be wrong. From germline, CDR1 is SNHLY and CDR2 FYNNEI. This CDR3 is 13 amino acids long. CDR3 DNA sequence: TGTGCCAGCACGACAGGGGCGAGCTACGAGCAGTACTTC. Protein product: CASTTGASYEQYF.

V gene TRBV18 combines with J gene TRBJ2-7, with D unresolved. The CDR3 loop spans 16 amino acids. V was cut by 2 bases and J by 5 bases, with 19 bases left in between. Germline values: CDR1 KGHSH, CDR2 LQKENI. CDR3 region: CASSPNTLTTSHEQYF. Here the CDR3 DNA reads TGTGCCAGCTCACCAAACACCCTCACGACAAGCCACGAGCAGTACTTC. Drawing the rest from reference TRBV18 and TRBJ2-7, the complete variable domain is NAGVMQNPRHLVRRRGQEARLRCSPMKGHSHVYWYRQLPEEGLKFMVYLQKENIIDESGMPKERFSAEFPKEGPSILRIQQVVRGDSAAYFCASSPNTLTTSHEQYFGPGTRLTVT.

The chain joins TRBV7-9 to TRBJ2-7; TRBD1 is a possible D gene (7 bases). The CDR3 has 14 amino acids. Trimming removed 4 bases from V and 2 bases from J, with 12 bases in between. Per germline, CDR1 SEHNR and CDR2 FQNEAQ (reference sequence). The CDR3 protein is CASSSSRGAYEQYF. The CDR3 coding sequence is TGTGCCAGCAGCTCCTCCAGGGGGGCCTACGAGCAGTACTTC.

The V call is TRBV28, the J call TRBJ1-2, with D perhaps matching TRBD1 (6 bases). The CDR3 extends over 16 amino acids. The V gene's germline CDR1 is MDHEN and CDR2 SYDVKM. V was shortened by 6 bases and J by 2 bases, with 19 bases between the two germline ends. Written as DNA, the CDR3 is TGTGCCAGCAGCACTGGGGGGACATCCTCAAACTATGGCTACACCTTC. This sequence encodes CASSTGGTSSNYGYTF.

The genes are TRBV19 and TRBJ1-1, with D perhaps matching TRBD1 (5 bases). This CDR3 comprises 11 residues. CDR1 and CDR2 from the germline V gene are LNHDA and SQIVND (reference sequence). The V end was cut by 5 bases, the J end by 8 bases, with 9 bases between. The CDR3 nucleotides are TGTGCCAGTAGTCTGGAGGGGGAAGCTTTCTTT. It codes for CASSLEGEAFF.

This clone was counted a single time. The chain carries TRBV6-5 and TRBJ1-5; 7 bases fit TRBD1. This CDR3 has 13 amino acids. Trimming removed 8 bases from V and 3 bases from J; junction bases left unmatched: 4. Looked up from germline, CDR1 is MNHEY and CDR2 is SVGAGI. CDR3 sequence: CASEGQNNQPQHF. The CDR3 DNA reads TGTGCCAGCGAGGGACAGAACAATCAGCCCCAGCATTTT.

This chain uses TRBV7-8 with TRBJ2-3; D is perhaps TRBD2 (5 bases). Per the germline V gene, CDR1 is SGHVS and CDR2 is FQNEAQ. V was cut by 3 bases and J by 0 bases, with 10 bases left in between. The CDR3 runs to 15 residues. The CDR3 DNA reads TGTGCCAGCAGCTTGAGCGGACCGAGCACAGATACGCAGTATTTT. Translated, it gives CASSLSGPSTDTQYF.

The V and J genes are TRBV29-1 and TRBJ2-5; a weak D match, TRBD2 (6 bases). Germline V CDR1 and CDR2: SQVTM, ANQGSEA. The CDR3 loop spans 14 amino acids. V lost 3 bases to trimming and J lost 4 bases, with 15 bases between them. The CDR3 nucleotides are TGCAGCGTTGAGGGGGGATGGGGGAGAGAGACCCAGTACTTC. Amino acid sequence: CSVEGGWGRETQYF.

The V call is TRBV5-1, the J call TRBJ1-3; D remains unclear. Trimming removed 6 bases at V and 0 bases at J, with 16 bases between. The CDR3 runs 16 residues. Germline V gene data show CDR1 as SGHRS and CDR2 as YFSETQ. Here the CDR3 DNA reads TGCGCCAGCACCCCCCTTGGTCTGGGCTCTGGAAACACCATATATTTT. Translation: CASTPLGLGSGNTIYF.

The V and J genes are TRBV7-2 and TRBJ1-6; 7 bases agree with TRBD1. Germline CDR1 reads SGHTA; CDR2 reads FQGNSA. This CDR3 is 15 amino acids long. V trimming: 7 bases; J trimming: 10 bases; junction bases outside the gene matches: 13. The DNA of the CDR3 is TGTGCCAGCACCCAAATGGTGACAGGGCGATCACCCCTCCACTTT. Amino acids: CASTQMVTGRSPLHF.

This clone was seen a handful of times. The rearrangement joins TRBV23-1 to TRBJ1-3; D unclear. TRBV23-1 is assigned to the ORF class and has an uncertain function. Trimming took 8 bases from V and 4 from J, leaving 9 bases between them. This CDR3 is built from 12 residues. The CDR3 region has the DNA TGCGCCAGCCCCCAAGGGGGAAACACCATATATTTT. Its protein is CASPQGGNTIYF.

A few counts support this clone. This sample also contains other DNA sequences that code for the same CDR3. The chain is built from TRBV14 and TRBJ1-2; D is unresolved. Germline V lookup: CDR1 SGHDN, CDR2 FVKESK. The V gene lost 3 bases and the J gene lost 2 bases, with 4 bases spanning the gap. The CDR3 consists of 12 residues. The CDR3 is CASSQQNYGYTF. The CDR3 nucleotides read TGTGCCAGCAGCCAGCAGAACTATGGCTACACCTTC.

V gene TRBV27 combines with J gene TRBJ2-1; D remains ambiguous. V dropped 5 bases and J dropped 5 bases, with 19 bases sitting between them. The CDR3 loop spans 16 amino acids. CDR1 MNHEY and CDR2 SMNVEV come from the germline V gene (reference sequence). The CDR3 sequence: CASSQRPIRFDNEQFF. The CDR3 coding sequence is TGTGCCAGCAGTCAGCGACCGATACGTTTTGACAATGAGCAGTTCTTC.

CDR3 sequence reads: CAISDGGEGGYGYTF. Here the CDR3 DNA reads TGTGCCATCAGTGACGGCGGGGAAGGAGGCTATGGCTACACCTTC. The chain has TRBV10-3 and TRBJ1-2; unclear D gene. Germline V gene lookup returns CDR1 ENHRY and CDR2 SYGVKD. V was pared by 3 bases and J by 4 bases, with 15 bases between. This CDR3 comprises 15 residues.

This sequence joins TRBV4-1 and TRBJ2-1; 9 bases are a match to TRBD2. CDR1 is MGHRA and CDR2 is YSYEKL in the germline V gene. The CDR3 has 17 residues. The trim removed 6 bases at V and 5 bases at J, leaving 14 bases unmatched. The CDR3 nucleotides read TGCGCCAGCAGAGCTGTTACGGGCGGGGGGGTCCACAATGAGCAGTTCTTC. This translates into CASRAVTGGGVHNEQFF.

The chain couples TRBV7-9 to TRBJ2-5; weak D call: TRBD2 (7 bases). Germline V gene lookup returns CDR1 SEHNR and CDR2 FQNEAQ (reference sequence). Deletions cut 11 bases from V and 0 bases from J, with 16 bases between. There are 14 residues in the CDR3. The chain's CDR3 is CAVSGTLYQETQYF. In DNA, the CDR3 is TGTGCCGTAAGCGGGACATTGTACCAAGAGACCCAGTACTTC.

The J gene is TRBJ1-4, the V gene TRBV5-6; D not certain. Germline CDR1 is SGHDT and CDR2 is YYEEEE. The CDR3 loop spans 17 amino acids. V lost 0 bases to trimming and J lost 4 bases, with 16 bases between them. The CDR3 sequence is CASSLVTGIKGNEKLFF. CDR3 DNA sequence: TGTGCCAGCAGCTTGGTGACGGGGATAAAGGGTAATGAAAAACTGTTTTTT.

The V call is TRBV6-6, the J call TRBJ1-4; no firm D call. Trimming cost V 1 base and J 5 bases, with 5 bases left between them. CDR3 length: 13 residues. The V gene's germline CDR1 is MNHNY and CDR2 SVGAGI (reference sequence). CDR3 protein: CASSYWRNEKLFF. CDR3 nucleotides: TGTGCCAGCAGTTACTGGAGAAATGAAAAACTGTTTTTT.

The chain employs TRBV4-2 and TRBJ2-7; 8 positions agree with TRBD2. The germline gives CDR1 LGHNA, CDR2 YNFKEQ. The V segment lost 4 bases and the J segment 2 bases; nucleotides outside the gene matches: 10. This CDR3 is 16 amino acids long. As DNA, the CDR3 is TGTGCCAGCAGCCCTTCCGCGGGGGGCCCTCCCTACGAGCAGTACTTC. Translating gives CASSPSAGGPPYEQYF.

The V and J genes are TRBV11-2 and TRBJ1-4, with a weak D call TRBD1 (6 bases). The CDR3 is 12 residues long. Germline V gives CDR1 SGHAT, CDR2 FQNNGV. Between the trimmed V and J ends, which lost 5 bases and 8 bases, there was a span of 9 bases. The CDR3 loop reads CASSPGVEKLFF. The CDR3 DNA reads as TGTGCCAGCAGCCCAGGGGTAGAAAAACTGTTTTTT. The full variable domain, completed using reference TRBV11-2 and TRBJ1-4, is EAGVAQSPRYKIIEKRQSVAFWCNPISGHATLYWYQQILGQGPKLLIQFQNNGVVDDSQLPKDRFSAERLKGVDSTLKIQPAKLEDSAVYLCASSPGVEKLFFGSGTQLSVL.